This T cell receptor (beta chain) was recovered during a study of OX40 agonist ivuxolimab in advanced cancers. Study-wide background: Dose-escalation patients' cancers were hepatocellular carcinoma, melanoma, renal cell or head and neck cancer.

Some clones are missing from TCRdb's copy, which holds only in-frame ones; the method was immunoSEQ multiplex PCR. The data hold around 6,000 clones, with about 73% observed a single time. Germline CDR1 is SGHVS and CDR2 is FQNEAQ. The CDR3 loop spans 14 amino acids. Notes on this clone: Its antigen is not known.

Findings of the study overall: Partly responding patients at 0.1-3.0 mg/kg showed some of the smallest clonal expansion. The mean number of expanded clones was higher in CD8+ T cells than in CD4+. Part of the nonresponder group also had normalized T-cell clonal expansion that was low.

The chain uses TRBV7-8 and TRBJ2-5; D might be TRBD2 (6 bases). Gene TRBJ2-7 matches the end of the DNA better, so the J call may be wrong. This TCR derives from an adult with an advanced solid tumor such as melanoma, head and neck, liver or kidney cancer. The input for sequencing was CD4+ or CD8+ T cells sorted from blood, taken in a trial of the OX40 agonist ivuxolimab. DNA for the CDR3: TGTGCCAGCAGCTTAGATGCGGGGTCCTACGAGCAGTACTTC. Amino acids: CASSLDAGSYEQYF.